This is a list of T cell receptor beta chains from one sample in a study of cytomegalovirus exposure and HLA in healthy donors. The method was immunoSEQ multiplex PCR; TCRdb's version includes in-frame clones alone and lacks a portion of them. The profile shows about 180,000 clones, roughly 75% of them singletons. The sample was PBMCs. The receptors stem from a woman in her forties or fifties in good health and CMV-seropositive. CDR3s include the opening cysteine and the closing phenylalanine or tryptophan. Fields, in order: clone size, V gene, J gene, D gene, CDR3 protein, CDR3 DNA. D genes are given only for firm matches. Clone size is shown for a subset of rows, as once, few, many or a class of expanded clone.

clone size: -; V gene: TRBV7-3; J gene: TRBJ2-7; D gene: -; CDR3 protein: CASSPAADSYEQYF; CDR3 DNA: TGTGCCAGCAGCCCGGCGGCGGACTCCTACGAGCAGTACTTC
clone size: -; V gene: TRBV27; J gene: TRBJ2-3; D gene: TRBD2; CDR3 protein: CASSLGELAGGMADTQYF; CDR3 DNA: TGTGCCAGCAGTTTAGGGGAACTAGCGGGAGGTATGGCAGATACGCAGTATTTT
clone size: -; V gene: TRBV28; J gene: TRBJ1-4; D gene: TRBD1; CDR3 protein: CASRRDRPNEKLFF; CDR3 DNA: TGTGCCAGCCGCCGGGACAGGCCTAATGAAAAACTGTTTTTT
clone size: -; V gene: TRBV7-9; J gene: TRBJ2-3; D gene: -; CDR3 protein: CASRWVASASDTQYF; CDR3 DNA: TGTGCCAGCAGGTGGGTGGCTAGCGCATCAGATACGCAGTATTTT
clone size: -; V gene: TRBV11-2; J gene: TRBJ1-4; D gene: -; CDR3 protein: CASSRGRNYNEKLFF; CDR3 DNA: TGTGCCAGCAGCCGAGGGAGGAATTACAATGAAAAACTGTTTTTT
clone size: -; V gene: TRBV27; J gene: TRBJ1-2; D gene: -; CDR3 protein: CASRGSGPRGYTF; CDR3 DNA: TGTGCCAGCAGAGGGTCAGGGCCTCGGGGCTACACCTTC
clone size: -; V gene: TRBV21-1; J gene: TRBJ2-7; D gene: -; CDR3 protein: CASSKVGLVYEQYF; CDR3 DNA: TGTGCCAGCAGCAAAGTGGGACTAGTATACGAGCAGTACTTC
clone size: -; V gene: TRBV5-1; J gene: TRBJ2-7; D gene: TRBD1; CDR3 protein: CASSFDRGLDEQYF; CDR3 DNA: TGCGCCAGCAGCTTTGACAGGGGATTGGACGAGCAGTACTTC
clone size: once; V gene: TRBV7-9; J gene: TRBJ1-2; D gene: -; CDR3 protein: CSSSSLNSRGYGYTF; CDR3 DNA: TGTTCCAGCAGCTCGTTAAACTCCCGGGGGTATGGCTACACCTTC
clone size: -; V gene: TRBV30; J gene: TRBJ1-1; D gene: TRBD1; CDR3 protein: CAWSVGAGGMNTEAFF; CDR3 DNA: TGTGCCTGGAGTGTAGGGGCAGGGGGCATGAACACTGAAGCTTTCTTT
clone size: -; V gene: TRBV9; J gene: TRBJ2-7; D gene: TRBD1; CDR3 protein: CASSVGGDRSSYEQYF; CDR3 DNA: TGTGCCAGCAGCGTAGGAGGGGACAGGAGCTCCTACGAGCAGTACTTC
clone size: -; V gene: TRBV18; J gene: TRBJ1-2; D gene: -; CDR3 protein: CASSGGANYGYTF; CDR3 DNA: TGTGCCAGCTCCGGCGGGGCGAACTATGGCTACACCTTC
clone size: once; V gene: TRBV10-2; J gene: TRBJ2-1; D gene: TRBD2; CDR3 protein: CASSEWTSGRDEQFF; CDR3 DNA: TGCGCCAGCAGTGAATGGACTAGCGGGAGGGATGAGCAGTTCTTC
clone size: -; V gene: TRBV18; J gene: TRBJ1-1; D gene: TRBD1; CDR3 protein: CASSQTGGMNTEAFF; CDR3 DNA: TGTGCCAGCTCCCAGACAGGGGGGATGAACACTGAAGCTTTCTTT
clone size: -; V gene: TRBV28; J gene: TRBJ1-5; D gene: TRBD1; CDR3 protein: CASSLGQGRDQPQHF; CDR3 DNA: TGTGCCAGCAGTCTGGGACAGGGGAGGGATCAGCCCCAGCATTTT
clone size: -; V gene: TRBV7-2; J gene: TRBJ2-1; D gene: -; CDR3 protein: CASSLAATSEQFF; CDR3 DNA: TGTGCCAGCAGCTTAGCGGCGACTAGTGAGCAGTTCTTC
clone size: -; V gene: TRBV11-2; J gene: TRBJ1-2; D gene: TRBD1; CDR3 protein: CASSPGGFDYGYTF; CDR3 DNA: TGTGCCAGCAGCCCAGGGGGGTTTGACTATGGCTACACCTTC
clone size: -; V gene: TRBV4-3; J gene: TRBJ2-7; D gene: TRBD2; CDR3 protein: CASSQIGGGAYEQYF; CDR3 DNA: TGCGCCAGCAGCCAAATTGGCGGGGGGGCCTACGAGCAGTACTTC
clone size: -; V gene: TRBV28; J gene: TRBJ2-2; D gene: TRBD1; CDR3 protein: CASSSAGTVNTGELFF; CDR3 DNA: TGTGCCAGCAGTTCCGCCGGGACAGTGAACACCGGGGAGCTGTTTTTT
clone size: -; V gene: TRBV19; J gene: TRBJ2-3; D gene: -; CDR3 protein: CASISAADTQYF; CDR3 DNA: TGTGCCAGTATTTCTGCAGCAGATACGCAGTATTTT
clone size: once; V gene: TRBV7-7; J gene: TRBJ2-2; D gene: TRBD1; CDR3 protein: CASSLGTGDTGELFF; CDR3 DNA: TGTGCTAGCAGCTTAGGGACAGGGGACACCGGGGAGCTGTTTTTT
clone size: -; V gene: TRBV10-3; J gene: TRBJ2-7; D gene: -; CDR3 protein: CAITDGAYEQYF; CDR3 DNA: TGTGCCATCACCGACGGGGCCTACGAGCAGTACTTC
clone size: -; V gene: TRBV7-6; J gene: TRBJ2-1; D gene: TRBD2; CDR3 protein: CASSITSGPYNEQFF; CDR3 DNA: TGTGCCAGCAGCATTACTAGCGGGCCCTACAATGAGCAGTTCTTC
clone size: -; V gene: TRBV7-3; J gene: TRBJ1-2; D gene: -; CDR3 protein: CASSPTLGSYGYTF; CDR3 DNA: TGTGCCAGCAGCCCTACCTTAGGGAGTTATGGCTACACCTTC
clone size: -; V gene: TRBV4-1; J gene: TRBJ1-2; D gene: TRBD1; CDR3 protein: CASSREGQGYGYTF; CDR3 DNA: TGCGCCAGCAGCCGAGAGGGACAGGGGTATGGCTACACCTTC
clone size: -; V gene: TRBV18; J gene: TRBJ2-1; D gene: TRBD1; CDR3 protein: CASSPDRGRFMNEQFF; CDR3 DNA: TGTGCCAGCTCACCGGACAGGGGCCGCTTTATGAATGAGCAGTTCTTC
clone size: -; V gene: TRBV7-2; J gene: TRBJ2-2; D gene: -; CDR3 protein: CASRSSVDRQFGELFF; CDR3 DNA: TGTGCCAGCCGCTCGTCGGTGGACAGACAGTTCGGGGAGCTGTTTTTT
clone size: -; V gene: TRBV28; J gene: TRBJ1-1; D gene: -; CDR3 protein: CASSLRGMNTEAFF; CDR3 DNA: TGTGCCAGCAGTTTGCGGGGAATGAACACTGAAGCTTTCTTT
clone size: -; V gene: TRBV7-7; J gene: TRBJ2-2; D gene: -; CDR3 protein: CARGTGTGELFF; CDR3 DNA: TGTGCTAGGGGCACAGGGACCGGGGAGCTGTTTTTT
clone size: -; V gene: TRBV15; J gene: TRBJ2-2; D gene: TRBD1; CDR3 protein: CATSRDGTGETGELFF; CDR3 DNA: TGTGCCACCAGCAGAGATGGGACAGGTGAAACCGGGGAGCTGTTTTTT
clone size: -; V gene: TRBV28; J gene: TRBJ1-1; D gene: TRBD1; CDR3 protein: CASSSPGGPWNTEAFF; CDR3 DNA: TGTGCCAGCAGTTCCCCAGGGGGTCCCTGGAACACTGAAGCTTTCTTT
clone size: -; V gene: TRBV4-2; J gene: TRBJ1-6; D gene: TRBD1; CDR3 protein: CASSQNTDRVGYNSPLHF; CDR3 DNA: TGTGCCAGCAGCCAAAATACGGACAGGGTCGGCTATAATTCACCCCTCCACTTT
clone size: once; V gene: TRBV7-2; J gene: TRBJ2-7; D gene: TRBD1; CDR3 protein: CASSLDRGEPYEQYF; CDR3 DNA: TGTGCCAGCAGCTTAGACAGGGGAGAGCCCTACGAGCAGTACTTC
clone size: -; V gene: TRBV29-1; J gene: TRBJ1-5; D gene: -; CDR3 protein: CSVVAGRGQPQHF; CDR3 DNA: TGCAGCGTTGTTGCAGGGAGGGGGCAGCCCCAGCATTTT
clone size: -; V gene: TRBV28; J gene: TRBJ1-5; D gene: TRBD1; CDR3 protein: CASSLRTGAINQPQHF; CDR3 DNA: TGTGCCAGCAGTCTACGGACAGGGGCGATAAATCAGCCCCAGCATTTT
clone size: -; V gene: TRBV6-1; J gene: TRBJ2-5; D gene: -; CDR3 protein: CASSEGQGITQETQYF; CDR3 DNA: TGTGCCAGCAGTGAAGGCCAGGGGATAACCCAAGAGACCCAGTACTTC
clone size: -; V gene: TRBV4-3; J gene: TRBJ1-3; D gene: TRBD1; CDR3 protein: CASSQGLQGPIYF; CDR3 DNA: TGCGCCAGCAGCCAAGGCCTACAGGGGCCCATATATTTT